These T cell receptor beta chains were read from a single sample in a study of shared clonotypes between healthy human individuals. Assay used: immunoSEQ multiplex PCR; TCRdb lists only in-frame clones, some missing. The data hold hundreds of thousands of clones, with 96% observed a single time. Material for sequencing was naive CD4+ T cells sorted from blood. The receptors come from a woman in her 30s in good health. The CDR3 runs from the conserved cysteine through the conserved F or W. Each record gives: V gene, D gene, J gene, clone size, CDR3 protein, CDR3 DNA. D genes are given only for firm matches. The size field is filled for only some rows; it gives once, few, many or a size class.

v_call: TRBV7-2; d_call: TRBD2; j_call: TRBJ2-7; clone_size: .; cdr3_aa: CASSQDRAVAGTYEQYF; cdr3_nt: TGTGCCAGCAGCCAAGATCGGGCGGTAGCGGGTACCTACGAGCAGTACTTC
v_call: TRBV5-5; d_call: .; j_call: TRBJ2-7; clone_size: .; cdr3_aa: CASSLLSGNTAYEQYF; cdr3_nt: TGTGCCAGCAGCTTGTTGAGCGGAAACACCGCCTACGAGCAGTACTTC
v_call: TRBV28; d_call: TRBD2; j_call: TRBJ2-2; clone_size: .; cdr3_aa: CASSLQIGTSNTGELFF; cdr3_nt: TGTGCCAGCAGTTTACAAATCGGGACTAGCAACACCGGGGAGCTGTTTTTT
v_call: TRBV7-6; d_call: .; j_call: TRBJ1-5; clone_size: .; cdr3_aa: CASSFGGWQPQHF; cdr3_nt: TGTGCCAGCAGCTTCGGAGGTTGGCAGCCCCAGCATTTT
v_call: TRBV27; d_call: TRBD2; j_call: TRBJ2-1; clone_size: once; cdr3_aa: CASSNPGLAGYNEQFF; cdr3_nt: TGTGCCAGCAGTAACCCGGGACTAGCGGGTTACAATGAGCAGTTCTTC
v_call: TRBV28; d_call: .; j_call: TRBJ1-2; clone_size: .; cdr3_aa: CASSYVQGGEGYTF; cdr3_nt: TGTGCCAGCAGTTATGTTCAAGGGGGGGAAGGCTACACCTTC
v_call: TRBV11-2; d_call: .; j_call: TRBJ2-1; clone_size: .; cdr3_aa: CASSLDLGGYYNEQFF; cdr3_nt: TGTGCCAGCAGCTTGGATCTTGGCGGGTATTACAATGAGCAGTTCTTC
v_call: TRBV5-1; d_call: .; j_call: TRBJ2-1; clone_size: .; cdr3_aa: CASSLDIASSYNEQFF; cdr3_nt: TGCGCCAGCAGCTTGGATATTGCATCGTCTTACAATGAGCAGTTCTTC
v_call: TRBV30; d_call: .; j_call: TRBJ1-5; clone_size: few; cdr3_aa: CAWSTGSNQPQHF; cdr3_nt: TGTGCCTGGAGTACGGGGAGCAATCAGCCCCAGCATTTT
v_call: TRBV28; d_call: .; j_call: TRBJ2-6; clone_size: .; cdr3_aa: CASGNQEGAGANVLTF; cdr3_nt: TGTGCCAGCGGAAATCAGGAGGGGGCTGGGGCCAACGTCCTGACTTTC
v_call: TRBV9; d_call: .; j_call: TRBJ2-7; clone_size: .; cdr3_aa: CASSVANGGPSYEQYF; cdr3_nt: TGTGCCAGCAGCGTCGCAAACGGGGGGCCTTCCTACGAGCAGTACTTC
v_call: TRBV7-9; d_call: .; j_call: TRBJ1-5; clone_size: .; cdr3_aa: CASSTSAGPQHF; cdr3_nt: TGTGCCAGCAGCACCTCAGCTGGGCCCCAGCATTTT
v_call: TRBV11-3; d_call: .; j_call: TRBJ1-5; clone_size: .; cdr3_aa: CASSPGGVQPQHF; cdr3_nt: TGTGCCAGCAGCCCCGGGGGGGTTCAGCCCCAGCATTTT
v_call: TRBV30; d_call: .; j_call: TRBJ1-1; clone_size: few; cdr3_aa: CAWMGTKRAFF; cdr3_nt: TGTGCCTGGATGGGAACAAAGCGGGCTTTCTTT
v_call: TRBV5-1; d_call: .; j_call: TRBJ2-7; clone_size: .; cdr3_aa: CASSLAVGRPTYEQYF; cdr3_nt: TGCGCCAGCAGCTTGGCCGTAGGACGGCCGACCTACGAGCAGTACTTC
v_call: TRBV18; d_call: .; j_call: TRBJ1-2; clone_size: .; cdr3_aa: CASSRTDGYGYTF; cdr3_nt: TGTGCCAGCTCTCGGACAGATGGTTATGGCTACACCTTC
v_call: TRBV7-2; d_call: TRBD2; j_call: TRBJ2-5; clone_size: .; cdr3_aa: CASSGTSGRRWETQYF; cdr3_nt: TGTGCCAGCAGCGGGACTAGCGGGAGGAGGTGGGAGACCCAGTACTTC
v_call: TRBV27; d_call: TRBD1; j_call: TRBJ2-3; clone_size: .; cdr3_aa: CASSLSTGVLTDTQYF; cdr3_nt: TGTGCCAGCAGTTTATCGACAGGGGTCCTCACAGATACGCAGTATTTT
v_call: TRBV27; d_call: .; j_call: TRBJ1-5; clone_size: .; cdr3_aa: CASSPGEGVRPQHF; cdr3_nt: TGTGCCAGCAGTCCCGGGGAGGGGGTGAGGCCCCAGCATTTT
v_call: TRBV28; d_call: .; j_call: TRBJ1-3; clone_size: .; cdr3_aa: CASSLYAGSGNTIYF; cdr3_nt: TGTGCCAGCAGTTTATATGCAGGGTCTGGAAACACCATATATTTT
v_call: TRBV5-1; d_call: TRBD1; j_call: TRBJ1-4; clone_size: .; cdr3_aa: CASSSPTGTGGEKLFF; cdr3_nt: TGCGCCAGCAGCTCACCGACCGGGACAGGGGGTGAAAAACTGTTTTTT
v_call: TRBV4-2; d_call: TRBD1; j_call: TRBJ2-1; clone_size: .; cdr3_aa: CASSQGRTGVGGSYNEQFF; cdr3_nt: TGTGCCAGCAGCCAAGGCAGGACAGGGGTGGGAGGCTCCTACAATGAGCAGTTCTTC
v_call: TRBV6-1; d_call: .; j_call: TRBJ2-7; clone_size: .; cdr3_aa: CASSGTREQYF; cdr3_nt: TGTGCCAGCAGCGGAACCCGGGAGCAGTACTTC
v_call: TRBV6-6; d_call: .; j_call: TRBJ2-7; clone_size: .; cdr3_aa: CASSYSYRAFEQYF; cdr3_nt: TGTGCCAGCAGTTACTCCTACAGGGCGTTCGAGCAGTACTTC
v_call: TRBV28; d_call: .; j_call: TRBJ2-5; clone_size: .; cdr3_aa: CASSPPDTGARETQYF; cdr3_nt: TGTGCCAGCAGTCCCCCGGATACGGGCGCGAGGGAGACCCAGTACTTC
v_call: TRBV7-8; d_call: TRBD1; j_call: TRBJ2-7; clone_size: .; cdr3_aa: CASSLKSGGPYYEQYF; cdr3_nt: TGTGCCAGCAGCTTAAAATCAGGGGGCCCCTACTACGAGCAGTACTTC
v_call: TRBV5-1; d_call: .; j_call: TRBJ2-1; clone_size: .; cdr3_aa: CASSLAGGTYNEQFF; cdr3_nt: TGCGCCAGCAGCTTAGCGGGCGGTACCTACAATGAGCAGTTCTTC
v_call: TRBV7-3; d_call: TRBD2; j_call: TRBJ2-2; clone_size: .; cdr3_aa: CASSLIAGVRTGELFF; cdr3_nt: TGTGCCAGCAGCCTGATTGCGGGAGTACGGACCGGGGAGCTGTTTTTT
v_call: TRBV28; d_call: TRBD1; j_call: TRBJ2-7; clone_size: .; cdr3_aa: CASSSPGQGRGEQYF; cdr3_nt: TGTGCCAGCAGTTCCCCCGGACAGGGCCGAGGCGAGCAGTACTTC
v_call: TRBV11-2; d_call: TRBD1; j_call: TRBJ1-2; clone_size: .; cdr3_aa: CASSTGQGAPGYTF; cdr3_nt: TGTGCCAGCAGTACGGGACAGGGGGCGCCGGGCTACACCTTC
v_call: TRBV5-2; d_call: .; j_call: TRBJ2-7; clone_size: .; cdr3_aa: CASSQVGGVLEQYF; cdr3_nt: TGCGCCAGCAGCCAGGTTGGAGGGGTTCTCGAGCAGTACTTC
v_call: TRBV2; d_call: .; j_call: TRBJ2-2; clone_size: .; cdr3_aa: CASSARVNTGELFF; cdr3_nt: TGTGCCAGCAGCGCTAGGGTGAACACCGGGGAGCTGTTTTTT
v_call: TRBV6-1; d_call: TRBD2; j_call: TRBJ2-3; clone_size: .; cdr3_aa: CASSVTSGSGDTQYF; cdr3_nt: TGTGCCAGCAGTGTGACTAGCGGGAGTGGGGATACGCAGTATTTT
v_call: TRBV9; d_call: TRBD2; j_call: TRBJ2-1; clone_size: .; cdr3_aa: CASSVSGYSYNEQFF; cdr3_nt: TGTGCCAGCAGCGTTAGCGGGTACTCCTACAATGAGCAGTTCTTC
v_call: TRBV19; d_call: .; j_call: TRBJ2-1; clone_size: .; cdr3_aa: CASSIARRAGQFF; cdr3_nt: TGTGCCAGTAGTATAGCTAGGCGGGCCGGGCAGTTCTTC
v_call: TRBV29-1; d_call: TRBD1; j_call: TRBJ2-7; clone_size: .; cdr3_aa: CSAAAGTATYEQYF; cdr3_nt: TGCAGCGCCGCCGCCGGGACAGCGACCTACGAGCAGTACTTC
v_call: TRBV4-2; d_call: .; j_call: TRBJ2-6; clone_size: .; cdr3_aa: CASSPIQAGGGGNVPGANVLTF; cdr3_nt: TGTGCCAGCAGCCCCATCCAGGCCGGGGGTGGGGGTAATGTCCCTGGGGCCAACGTCCTGACTTTC
v_call: TRBV10-3; d_call: .; j_call: TRBJ1-1; clone_size: .; cdr3_aa: CAISENLGQTGSTEAFF; cdr3_nt: TGTGCCATCAGTGAGAACCTTGGACAAACGGGGAGCACTGAAGCTTTCTTT
v_call: TRBV28; d_call: TRBD2; j_call: TRBJ2-7; clone_size: .; cdr3_aa: CASSFQPSGRSSYEQYF; cdr3_nt: TGTGCCAGCAGTTTCCAACCTAGCGGGAGGAGCTCCTACGAGCAGTACTTC
v_call: TRBV5-4; d_call: .; j_call: TRBJ2-3; clone_size: .; cdr3_aa: CASSAHIDVKTDTQYF; cdr3_nt: TGTGCCAGCAGCGCACATATAGACGTAAAGACAGATACGCAGTATTTT
v_call: TRBV7-2; d_call: TRBD2; j_call: TRBJ2-7; clone_size: .; cdr3_aa: CASSLVATSGSVEQYF; cdr3_nt: TGTGCCAGCAGCTTAGTCGCGACTAGCGGGAGTGTCGAGCAGTACTTC
v_call: TRBV28; d_call: .; j_call: TRBJ1-5; clone_size: .; cdr3_aa: CASSSSAGATTWNNQPQHF; cdr3_nt: TGTGCCAGCAGTTCGTCGGCAGGGGCCACCACTTGGAACAATCAGCCCCAGCATTTT
v_call: TRBV28; d_call: TRBD1; j_call: TRBJ1-3; clone_size: .; cdr3_aa: CASSFGQDGNTIYF; cdr3_nt: TGTGCCAGCAGTTTCGGACAGGATGGAAACACCATATATTTT
v_call: TRBV28; d_call: .; j_call: TRBJ1-2; clone_size: few; cdr3_aa: CASSLWLRNGYTF; cdr3_nt: TGTGCCAGCAGTTTATGGCTGAGGAATGGCTACACCTTC
v_call: TRBV6-6; d_call: .; j_call: TRBJ1-6; clone_size: .; cdr3_aa: CASSYSSPGHPIVHF; cdr3_nt: TGTGCCAGCAGTTACTCCTCGCCCGGACACCCTATCGTCCACTTT
v_call: TRBV18; d_call: .; j_call: TRBJ1-3; clone_size: .; cdr3_aa: CASSPLDLSGNTIYF; cdr3_nt: TGTGCCAGCTCACCGTTGGATCTCTCTGGAAACACCATATATTTT
v_call: TRBV28; d_call: TRBD1; j_call: TRBJ2-3; clone_size: .; cdr3_aa: CASSLPDRVDTQYF; cdr3_nt: TGTGCCAGCAGTTTACCGGACAGGGTAGATACGCAGTATTTT
v_call: TRBV27; d_call: .; j_call: TRBJ1-5; clone_size: .; cdr3_aa: CASPINQPQHF; cdr3_nt: TGTGCCAGCCCAATAAATCAGCCCCAGCATTTT
v_call: TRBV25-1; d_call: .; j_call: TRBJ2-7; clone_size: .; cdr3_aa: CASSDTRHDVSYEQYF; cdr3_nt: TGTGCCAGCAGTGATACAAGACACGACGTCTCCTACGAGCAGTACTTC
v_call: TRBV27; d_call: TRBD1; j_call: TRBJ1-1; clone_size: .; cdr3_aa: CASSFRQGGNTEAFF; cdr3_nt: TGTGCCAGCAGTTTCCGACAGGGTGGGAACACTGAAGCTTTCTTT
v_call: TRBV19; d_call: .; j_call: TRBJ2-3; clone_size: .; cdr3_aa: CASSMMGEADTQYF; cdr3_nt: TGTGCCAGTAGTATGATGGGGGAAGCAGATACGCAGTATTTT
v_call: TRBV19; d_call: .; j_call: TRBJ1-2; clone_size: .; cdr3_aa: CASSIARGGGYTF; cdr3_nt: TGTGCCAGTAGTATAGCTAGGGGCGGTGGCTACACCTTC
v_call: TRBV29-1; d_call: TRBD1; j_call: TRBJ2-7; clone_size: once; cdr3_aa: CSGGRTGDEQYF; cdr3_nt: TGCAGCGGCGGACGGACAGGGGACGAGCAGTACTTC
v_call: TRBV2; d_call: TRBD1; j_call: TRBJ1-5; clone_size: .; cdr3_aa: CASSGQGAGYFQPQHF; cdr3_nt: TGTGCCAGCAGCGGACAGGGGGCGGGATACTTTCAGCCCCAGCATTTT
v_call: TRBV11-3; d_call: TRBD2; j_call: TRBJ2-3; clone_size: .; cdr3_aa: CASSLVWTSGTDTQYF; cdr3_nt: TGTGCCAGCAGCTTAGTTTGGACTAGCGGGACAGATACGCAGTATTTT
v_call: TRBV28; d_call: TRBD2; j_call: TRBJ2-7; clone_size: .; cdr3_aa: CASSLALAGSYEQYF; cdr3_nt: TGTGCCAGCAGTTTGGCACTAGCGGGAAGCTACGAGCAGTACTTC
v_call: TRBV29-1; d_call: TRBD1; j_call: TRBJ2-3; clone_size: once; cdr3_aa: CSVRDRSSDTQYF; cdr3_nt: TGCAGCGTCCGGGACAGGTCCTCAGATACGCAGTATTTT
v_call: TRBV7-9; d_call: .; j_call: TRBJ2-6; clone_size: .; cdr3_aa: CASSEPGTPSGANVLTF; cdr3_nt: TGTGCCAGCAGCGAACCCGGGACACCGTCTGGGGCCAACGTCCTGACTTTC
v_call: TRBV19; d_call: TRBD1; j_call: TRBJ2-1; clone_size: .; cdr3_aa: CASSMVSGTASSYNEQFF; cdr3_nt: TGTGCCAGTAGTATGGTCTCCGGGACAGCCAGCTCCTACAATGAGCAGTTCTTC